These T cell receptor beta chains were read from a single sample in a study of blood T cell repertoires in COVID-19. This table comes from immunoSEQ multiplex PCR, and its TCRdb copy is limited to in-frame clones, with some not included. In the table there are around 190,000 clones, roughly 89% of which are singletons. Sequenced sample: PBMCs or T cells enriched from blood (not recorded which). The receptors shown here come from a young man with acute COVID-19. CDR3s include the opening cysteine and the closing phenylalanine or tryptophan. The D gene is left open where the match is weak. Expanded clones are given a class, and other clones once, few, many or no size at all.

v_call,j_call,cdr3_length,d_call,clone_size,cdr3_aa,cdr3_nt
TRBV11-2,TRBJ2-7,14,TRBD1,NA,CASSTLRGQNEQYF,TGTGCCAGCAGCACCCTTAGGGGGCAAAACGAGCAGTACTTC
TRBV27,TRBJ2-2,16,NA,NA,CASSLGQIAPTGELFF,TGTGCCAGCAGTTTGGGGCAGATAGCACCCACCGGGGAGCTGTTTTTT
TRBV6-2/TRBV6-3,TRBJ2-2,17,TRBD2,NA,CASSYGASGSPAGELFF,TGTGCCAGCAGTTACGGGGCTAGCGGGAGCCCAGCCGGGGAGCTGTTTTTT
TRBV3-1/TRBV3-2,TRBJ2-2,20,TRBD2,NA,CASSQDEGSGTVRVTGELFF,TGTGCCAGCAGCCAAGATGAAGGTAGCGGGACCGTCCGGGTCACCGGGGAGCTGTTTTTT
TRBV5-6,TRBJ1-1,18,TRBD1,NA,CASSLEGWKGQGVTEAFF,TGTGCCAGCAGCTTGGAGGGATGGAAGGGACAGGGAGTCACTGAAGCTTTCTTT
TRBV7-9,TRBJ2-1,16,TRBD1,NA,CASSSSPGQGDNEQFF,TGTGCCAGCAGCTCGAGTCCGGGACAGGGGGACAATGAGCAGTTCTTC
TRBV28,TRBJ2-5,17,NA,NA,CASSSLILANPPGTQYF,TGTGCCAGCAGTTCTCTCATCCTAGCGAACCCCCCAGGGACCCAGTACTTC
TRBV19,TRBJ1-5,14,NA,NA,CASSPRQSFEPQHF,TGTGCCAGTAGCCCTAGACAGTCTTTTGAGCCCCAGCATTTT
TRBV6-2/TRBV6-3,TRBJ1-1,14,NA,NA,CASSYREDNTEAFF,TGTGCCAGCAGTTACCGGGAGGATAACACTGAAGCTTTCTTT
TRBV7-9,TRBJ2-5,11,NA,NA,CASSHSGTQYF,TGTGCCAGCAGCCACTCCGGGACCCAGTACTTC
TRBV19,TRBJ1-4,13,TRBD1,NA,CASTTGDNEKLFF,TGTGCCAGCACGACAGGGGATAATGAAAAACTGTTTTTT
TRBV4-2,TRBJ2-3,17,TRBD1,NA,CASSQDPPQGVGDTQYF,TGTGCCAGCAGCCAAGATCCGCCCCAGGGGGTCGGAGATACGCAGTATTTT
TRBV11-3,TRBJ1-1,13,NA,NA,CASSLGQGTEAFF,TGTGCCAGCAGCTTAGGTCAGGGAACTGAAGCTTTCTTT
TRBV19,TRBJ2-1,15,TRBD2,once,CASSREGRRDNEQFF,TGTGCCAGTAGTAGGGAGGGCAGGCGGGACAATGAGCAGTTCTTC
TRBV11-3,TRBJ1-4,17,TRBD1,NA,CASSLSSRTGSREKLFF,TGTGCCAGCAGCTTATCCTCCCGGACAGGGTCCAGAGAAAAACTGTTTTTT
TRBV27,TRBJ2-7,15,TRBD1,NA,CASRPGTGNSYEQYF,TGTGCCAGCAGACCAGGGACAGGGAACTCCTACGAGCAGTACTTC
TRBV12-5,TRBJ2-7,13,NA,NA,CASGLPGEYEQYF,TGTGCTAGTGGTTTGCCCGGGGAGTACGAGCAGTACTTC
TRBV19,TRBJ2-3,15,TRBD2,NA,CASSTDGRITDTQYF,TGTGCCAGTAGTACCGACGGGAGGATCACAGATACGCAGTATTTT
TRBV30,TRBJ2-3,14,TRBD1,few,CAWSGGQGKDTQYF,TGTGCCTGGAGTGGAGGACAGGGAAAGGATACGCAGTATTTT
TRBV7-8,TRBJ2-5,16,TRBD2,once,CASSLFRGLARETQYF,TGTGCCAGCAGCCTATTCCGGGGACTAGCGAGAGAGACCCAGTACTTC
TRBV10-2,TRBJ2-3,13,TRBD2,NA,CAQRLAGADTQYF,TGCGCGCAGCGGCTAGCGGGAGCGGATACGCAGTATTTT
TRBV28,TRBJ1-4,14,NA,NA,CASSLGPGSGKLFF,TGTGCCAGCAGTTTAGGGCCAGGCAGCGGAAAACTGTTTTTT
TRBV27,TRBJ2-3,16,TRBD1,NA,CASSLARGKGTDTQYF,TGTGCCAGCAGTTTAGCCAGGGGGAAGGGGACAGATACGCAGTATTTT
TRBV3-1/TRBV3-2,TRBJ1-1,20,NA,NA,CASSRAGQLMKRDGRAEAFF,TGTGCCAGCAGCCGGGCCGGACAGCTCATGAAGAGGGATGGGCGGGCTGAAGCTTTCTTT
TRBV19,TRBJ2-1,16,NA,NA,CASSIDPGVTYNEQFF,TGTGCCAGTAGTATTGACCCCGGAGTTACCTACAATGAGCAGTTCTTC
TRBV5-1,TRBJ1-4,15,NA,NA,CASSLAGNPVEKLFF,TGCGCCAGCAGCTTGGCGGGTAACCCGGTCGAAAAACTGTTTTTT
TRBV19,TRBJ2-7,15,TRBD2,NA,CASSPWASGSYEQYF,TGTGCCAGTAGTCCCTGGGCTAGCGGGAGTTACGAGCAGTACTTC
TRBV5-5,TRBJ2-7,16,TRBD2,NA,CASSLGLAGFYYEQYF,TGTGCCAGCAGCCTGGGACTAGCGGGGTTCTACTACGAGCAGTACTTC
TRBV25-1,TRBJ1-1,13,TRBD1,NA,CASSEDRPTEAFF,TGTGCCAGCAGTGAGGACAGGCCCACTGAAGCTTTCTTT
TRBV4-1,TRBJ1-2,15,TRBD1,NA,CASSQEGQGGYGYTF,TGCGCCAGCAGCCAAGAGGGGCAGGGGGGCTATGGCTACACCTTC
TRBV4-1,TRBJ2-7,13,NA,once,CASSLHRDGEQYF,TGCGCCAGCAGCCTTCACAGGGATGGGGAGCAGTACTTC
TRBV28,TRBJ1-5,15,TRBD1,NA,CASTQDRGGNQPQHF,TGTGCCAGCACCCAGGACAGGGGTGGCAATCAGCCCCAGCATTTT
TRBV7-2,TRBJ1-1,13,TRBD1,NA,CASSLWGQLEAFF,TGTGCCAGCAGCTTATGGGGACAGCTTGAAGCTTTCTTT
TRBV12-3/TRBV12-4,TRBJ2-3,13,TRBD1,NA,CASWDRVGDTQYF,TGTGCCAGTTGGGACAGGGTGGGAGATACGCAGTATTTT
TRBV5-1,TRBJ2-7,17,TRBD1,NA,CASSPGQGPFPLYEQYF,TGCGCCAGCAGCCCCGGACAGGGGCCCTTCCCACTCTACGAGCAGTACTTC
TRBV4-2,TRBJ2-7,14,NA,NA,CASSPNRDAYEQYF,TGTGCCAGCAGCCCTAACAGGGATGCCTACGAGCAGTACTTC
TRBV5-1,TRBJ1-5,15,NA,NA,CASSKDGGSDQPQHF,TGCGCCAGCAGCAAGGATGGGGGGAGTGATCAGCCCCAGCATTTT
TRBV28,TRBJ1-1,16,NA,NA,CASSLIGEGMNTEAFF,TGTGCCAGCAGTTTAATCGGAGAGGGAATGAACACTGAAGCTTTCTTT
TRBV5-1,TRBJ1-4,14,TRBD1,NA,CASSRTGENEKLFF,TGCGCCAGCAGTAGGACAGGGGAAAATGAAAAACTGTTTTTT
TRBV28,TRBJ2-3,15,TRBD2,NA,CASKGLAGDTDTQYF,TGTGCCAGTAAGGGACTAGCGGGAGACACAGATACGCAGTATTTT
TRBV4-1,TRBJ2-2,21,TRBD1,NA,CASSLKWGQGAKLKNTGELFF,TGCGCCAGCAGCCTCAAATGGGGACAGGGGGCGAAATTGAAGAACACCGGGGAGCTGTTTTTT
TRBV27,TRBJ2-5,12,NA,NA,CASRSGQETQYF,TGTGCCAGCAGATCAGGCCAAGAGACCCAGTACTTC
TRBV6-8,TRBJ1-5,15,TRBD1,NA,CASSPGTGENQPQHF,TGTGCCAGCAGCCCCGGGACAGGGGAGAATCAGCCCCAGCATTTT
TRBV4-1,TRBJ2-2,17,NA,NA,CASSQEPRVFHTGELFF,TGCGCCAGCAGCCAAGAACCCAGGGTGTTCCACACCGGGGAGCTGTTTTTT
TRBV24-1,TRBJ1-1,13,NA,once,CATSDAGDTEAFF,TGTGCCACCAGTGACGCAGGGGACACTGAAGCTTTCTTT
TRBV15,TRBJ1-2,16,NA,NA,CATSSNRRIANYGYTF,TGTGCCACCAGCTCCAATCGGCGGATAGCTAACTATGGCTACACCTTC
TRBV19,TRBJ1-5,12,NA,NA,CASSIGLQPQHF,TGTGCCAGTAGTATAGGGCTTCAGCCCCAGCATTTT
TRBV6-1,TRBJ2-1,15,TRBD2,NA,CASSEGLAGYNEQFF,TGTGCCAGCAGTGAAGGGCTAGCGGGGTACAATGAGCAGTTCTTC
TRBV11-3,TRBJ2-5,16,NA,NA,CASSLGIRRGGETQYF,TGTGCCAGCAGCTTAGGTATCCGGCGAGGGGGTGAGACCCAGTACTTC
TRBV18,TRBJ1-4,14,NA,NA,CASSPQGANEKLFF,TGTGCCAGCTCACCACAGGGGGCTAATGAAAAACTGTTTTTT
TRBV4-2,TRBJ2-1,16,NA,NA,CASSQDVKLTYNEQFF,TGTGCCAGCAGCCAAGATGTTAAACTGACCTACAATGAGCAGTTCTTC
TRBV5-6,TRBJ2-7,14,NA,NA,CASCGTERRYEQYF,TGTGCCAGCTGCGGGACAGAGAGAAGGTACGAGCAGTACTTC